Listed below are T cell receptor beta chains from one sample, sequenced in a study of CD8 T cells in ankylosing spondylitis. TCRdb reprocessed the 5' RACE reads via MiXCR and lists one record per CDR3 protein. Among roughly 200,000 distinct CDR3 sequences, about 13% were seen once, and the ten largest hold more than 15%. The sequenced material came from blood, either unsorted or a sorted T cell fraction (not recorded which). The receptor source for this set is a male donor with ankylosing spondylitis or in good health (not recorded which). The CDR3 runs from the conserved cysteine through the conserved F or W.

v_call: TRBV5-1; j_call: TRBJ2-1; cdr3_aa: CASSAHLGGLSSYNEQFF
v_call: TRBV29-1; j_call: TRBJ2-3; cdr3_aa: CSTRLAGIDTQYF
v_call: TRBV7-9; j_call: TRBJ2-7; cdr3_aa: CASSLGGRPYEQYF
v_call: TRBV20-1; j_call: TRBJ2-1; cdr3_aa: CSATSDPLGEQFF
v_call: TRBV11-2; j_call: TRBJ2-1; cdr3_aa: CASSLEVGGSYNEQFF
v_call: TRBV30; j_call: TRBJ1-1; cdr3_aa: CAWSVGENTEAFF
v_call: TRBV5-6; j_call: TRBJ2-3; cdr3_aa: CASSSPPTLGTGTGGTDTQYF
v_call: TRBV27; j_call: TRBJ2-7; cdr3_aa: CASSLRGGSYEQYF
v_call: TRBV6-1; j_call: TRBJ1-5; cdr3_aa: CASSETGFSNQPQHF
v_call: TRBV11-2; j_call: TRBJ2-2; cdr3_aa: CASSLLSGYGELFF